This is a list of T cell receptor beta chains from one sample in a study of blood T cells in healthy people across ages. MiXCR, applied by TCRdb to the 5' RACE reads, yields one record per CDR3 protein. The sample contains about a million distinct CDR3 sequences, roughly 51% of which appear only once. The material sequenced was blood. The receptors stem from a woman aged 55 to 70 in good health. CDR3s include the opening cysteine and the closing phenylalanine or tryptophan. A D gene is named only where the DNA matches it firmly. Clone size is given for some rows only: seen once, a few or many times, or a class if the clone is expanded.

j_gene	abundance	d_gene	v_gene	CDR3aa	CDR3nt
TRBJ2-1	NA	NA	TRBV6-5	CASSYVGPYNEQFF	TGTGCCAGCAGTTACGTGGGACCGTACAATGAGCAGTTCTTC
TRBJ2-7	NA	TRBD1	TRBV20-1	CSAKTGETYEQYF	TGCAGTGCAAAAACAGGGGAGACCTACGAGCAGTACTTC
TRBJ2-5	NA	NA	TRBV20-1	CSANEETQYF	TGCAGTGCTAATGAAGAGACCCAGTACTTC
TRBJ2-3	NA	NA	TRBV6-6	CASNNRDPSTDTQYF	TGTGCCAGCAACAACCGGGACCCTAGCACAGATACGCAGTATTTT
TRBJ2-3	many	NA	TRBV20-1	CSARILRDPFNSNTDTQYF	TGCAGTGCTAGGATTCTGCGGGACCCTTTTAACTCAAACACAGATACGCAGTATTTT
TRBJ1-6	few	NA	TRBV28	CASSLISLNSPLHF	TGTGCCAGCAGTTTAATTAGTCTGAATTCACCCCTCCACTTT
TRBJ2-7	NA	NA	TRBV3-1	CASSRENSYEQYF	TGTGCCAGCAGCCGGGAGAATTCCTACGAGCAGTACTTC
TRBJ2-7	NA	TRBD2	TRBV28	CASSSWTSARSPYEQYF	TGTGCCAGCAGTTCTTGGACTAGCGCCCGTAGCCCCTACGAGCAGTACTTC
TRBJ2-5	NA	NA	TRBV24-1	CATSDAQGPGKTQYF	TGTGCCACCAGTGACGCCCAGGGGCCCGGGAAGACCCAGTACTTC
TRBJ2-1	few	TRBD1	TRBV4-1	CASSQTGGSYNEQFF	TGCGCCAGCAGCCAAACAGGGGGCTCCTACAATGAGCAGTTCTTC
TRBJ2-7	few	NA	TRBV3-1	CASSRLDHEQYF	TGTGCCAGCAGCCGTCTCGATCACGAGCAGTACTTC
TRBJ2-7	few	NA	TRBV12-3/TRBV12-4	CASSPQMGSYEQYF	TGTGCCAGCAGTCCCCAAATGGGTTCCTACGAGCAGTACTTC
TRBJ2-7	few	TRBD1	TRBV29-1	CSVGWRQGAQKQYF	TGCAGCGTTGGTTGGAGACAGGGGGCACAGAAGCAGTACTTC
TRBJ2-7	NA	NA	TRBV12-3/TRBV12-4	CASSFRTTQGEQYF	TGTGCCAGCAGTTTCAGGACAACTCAAGGCGAGCAGTACTTC
TRBJ2-7	once	TRBD2	TRBV5-1	CAIYSGSTYNEQYF	TGCGCCATCTATAGCGGGAGTACTTACAATGAGCAGTACTTC
TRBJ2-3	NA	TRBD2	TRBV5-1	CASSLRPGGGTDTQYF	TGCGCCAGCAGCTTGAGGCCGGGAGGGGGCACAGATACGCAGTATTTT
TRBJ2-1	NA	TRBD1	TRBV5-1	CASSLTGDPNNEQFF	TGCGCCAGCAGCTTAACAGGGGACCCCAACAATGAGCAGTTCTTC
TRBJ2-7	NA	NA	TRBV20-1	CSAGGGRQYF	TGCAGTGCAGGGGGGGGGAGGCAGTACTTC
TRBJ2-3	NA	TRBD2	TRBV7-9	CASSSGLGGTDTQYF	TGTGCCAGCAGCTCCGGACTAGGGGGCACAGATACGCAGTATTTT
TRBJ1-5	few	NA	TRBV12-3/TRBV12-4	CASSSDINQPQHF	TGTGCCAGCAGTTCCGACATTAATCAGCCCCAGCATTTT
TRBJ1-5	NA	NA	TRBV2	CASSWRNQPQHF	TGTGCCAGCTCATGGCGCAATCAGCCCCAGCATTTT
TRBJ1-5	many	TRBD1	TRBV6-1	CASSRDRDQPQHF	TGTGCCAGCAGTCGGGACAGGGATCAGCCCCAGCATTTT
TRBJ2-5	few	NA	TRBV6-5	CASTRVLGETQYF	TGTGCCAGCACCAGGGTCCTCGGGGAGACCCAGTACTTC
TRBJ2-5	NA	TRBD2	TRBV25-1	CASSSGTSGSIGQGTQYF	TGTGCCAGCAGTTCCGGGACTAGCGGGAGTATAGGGCAAGGGACCCAGTACTTC
TRBJ2-5	NA	NA	TRBV29-1	CSVEETNEQYF	TGCAGCGTTGAAGAAACCAATGAGCAGTACTTC
TRBJ2-7	NA	NA	TRBV11-2	CASSPVEGQPSYEQYF	TGTGCCAGCAGCCCGGTGGAAGGACAGCCCTCCTACGAGCAGTACTTC
TRBJ1-1	NA	NA	TRBV5-1	CASSLVRGANTEAFF	TGCGCCAGCAGCTTGGTTCGGGGGGCCAACACTGAAGCTTTCTTT
TRBJ1-1	NA	NA	TRBV14	CASSLSRLGTTEAFF	TGTGCCAGCAGCCTAAGTCGGCTTGGTACCACTGAAGCTTTCTTT
TRBJ2-5	few	NA	TRBV25-1	CASSEDRARGEETQYF	TGTGCCAGCAGTGAAGACAGGGCGCGGGGGGAAGAGACCCAGTACTTC
TRBJ2-1	NA	NA	TRBV7-9	CASSEWGGKKNEQFF	TGTGCCAGCAGCGAATGGGGTGGGAAAAAAAATGAGCAGTTCTTC
TRBJ1-2	few	NA	TRBV14	CASSQLTGHYGYTF	TGTGCCAGCAGCCAACTCACAGGGCACTATGGCTACACCTTC
TRBJ1-1	few	NA	TRBV20-1	CSARTDGTEAFF	TGCAGTGCTCGGACAGACGGGACCGAAGCTTTCTTT
TRBJ2-3	NA	NA	TRBV3-1	CASSQGAIPTDTQYF	TGTGCCAGCAGCCAAGGGGCCATACCCACAGATACGCAGTATTTT
TRBJ2-7	few	TRBD2	TRBV24-1	CATSDWTSGRPYEQYF	TGTGCCACCAGTGATTGGACTAGCGGGAGGCCCTACGAGCAGTACTTC
TRBJ2-7	NA	NA	TRBV5-6	CASSFRSGVNEQYF	TGTGCCAGCAGCTTCCGGTCGGGAGTTAATGAGCAGTACTTC
TRBJ2-7	NA	TRBD2	TRBV5-1	CASSFGGGSRSYEQYF	TGCGCCAGCAGCTTTGGCGGGGGGTCACGGTCCTACGAGCAGTACTTC
TRBJ2-7	few	TRBD2	TRBV29-1	CSVVAGTSGYEQYF	TGCAGCGTAGTAGCCGGGACTAGCGGCTACGAGCAGTACTTC
TRBJ1-2	NA	NA	TRBV6-5	CASSWKQGSANYGYTF	TGTGCCAGCAGTTGGAAACAGGGCTCAGCGAACTATGGCTACACCTTC
TRBJ2-7	NA	NA	TRBV4-1	CASSLRFSSEQYF	TGCGCCAGCAGCCTTCGGTTCTCATCTGAGCAGTACTTC
TRBJ2-3	once	NA	TRBV12-3/TRBV12-4	CASGKLGPDTQYF	TGTGCCAGCGGCAAGTTGGGGCCAGATACGCAGTATTTT
TRBJ1-2	many	NA	TRBV29-1	CSVEDPQAGYTF	TGCAGCGTTGAAGATCCCCAGGCGGGCTACACCTTC